Following are 32 T cell receptor beta chains from one sample sequenced in a study of cytomegalovirus exposure and HLA in healthy donors (dated by TCRdb to 2017 to 2019). Library creation used the immunoSEQ multiplex PCR assay. The multiplex PCR relied on a mix of 60 forward primers for TCR Vbeta segments and 13 reverse primers for TCR Jbeta segments. TCRdb stores this immuneACCESS table with in-frame sequences only. Part of the clones is absent; in the studies checked, under half of the shortfall reflects unresolved V genes, and no reason is known for the rest. A total of about 150,000 clones appear in this sample, roughly 84% of them only once. The ten biggest clones cover under 2% of the sample. The sample comprised PBMCs. The receptors originated from a man in his late teens or twenties in good health and CMV-seronegative.

This clone has just one count. The J gene is TRBJ2-7, the V gene TRBV6-6; 12 bases fit TRBD1. The germline V gene has CDR1 MNHNY and CDR2 SVGAGI (reference sequence). Germline trimming cut 7 bases from V and 7 bases from J; bases unmatched to any gene: 5. This CDR3 has 13 residues. CDR3 sequence: CASTGTGGVEQYF. The CDR3 nucleotides read TGTGCCAGCACCGGGACAGGGGGCGTGGAGCAGTACTTC.

For this clone: Mismatch with germline at one junction end may stem from a read error. The genes are TRBV7-3 and TRBJ1-4, with D possibly matching TRBD1 (6 bases). CDR3 size: 12 residues. CDR1 SGHTA and CDR2 FQGTGA come from the germline V gene. CDR3 in amino acids: CASSFPRDIRLF. CDR3 nucleotides: TGTGCCAGCAGCTTCCCCCGGGACATTCGACTTTTT.

The chain carries TRBV29-1 and TRBJ2-4; D may be TRBD1 (6 bases). V was clipped by 1 base and J by 0 bases, with 19 bases between them. The CDR3 loop spans 18 amino acids. Germline loops: CDR1 SQVTM, CDR2 ANQGSEA. This CDR3 reads CSVEGPTQGMLAKNIQYF. The CDR3 bases are TGCAGCGTTGAAGGCCCGACACAGGGCATGCTAGCCAAAAACATTCAGTACTTC.

The chain is built from TRBV7-3 and TRBJ2-7, with D possibly being TRBD1 (5 bases). The germline V gene has CDR1 SGHTA and CDR2 FQGTGA. This CDR3 region has 13 residues. The V and J ends lost 1 base and 6 bases respectively, with 10 bases between them. CDR3 sequence: CASSLKGVLEQYF. CDR3 sequence (DNA): TGTGCCAGCAGCTTAAAAGGGGTCCTCGAGCAGTACTTC.

This clone appeared a few times. The chain couples TRBV5-4 to TRBJ1-4, with D maybe TRBD1 (5 bases). From germline, CDR1 is SGHNT and CDR2 YYREEE (reference sequence). The CDR3 has 13 residues. The ends were cut back, 4 bases at V and 8 bases at J, with 12 bases in the middle. This CDR3 is CASSPGLFEKLFF. CDR3 DNA sequence: TGTGCCAGCAGCCCGGGACTCTTCGAAAAACTGTTTTTT.

The genes are TRBV6-5 and TRBJ2-5; 7 bases are shared with TRBD1. CDR1 is MNHEY and CDR2 is SVGAGI in the germline V gene. This CDR3 spans 12 amino acids. V was clipped by 6 bases and J by 5 bases; unmatched bases: 3. The CDR3 nucleotides are TGTGCCAGCAGGATCAGGGGGGAGACCCAGTACTTC. The encoded protein is CASRIRGETQYF.

The rearrangement joins TRBV28 to TRBJ2-1; TRBD2 matches at 16 bases. The junction had 4 bases not matched to a gene; V was cut back by 0 bases and J by 2 bases. Germline loops: CDR1 MDHEN, CDR2 SYDVKM. The CDR3 has 19 amino acids. The CDR3 loop reads CASSLWGTSGGGPYNEQFF. The DNA of the CDR3 is TGTGCCAGCAGTTTATGGGGGACTAGCGGGGGGGGACCCTACAATGAGCAGTTCTTC.

The rearrangement links TRBV5-8 to TRBJ1-2; no definite D call. V was pared by 6 bases and J by 6 bases, with 21 bases between. Per the germline V gene, CDR1 is SGHTS and CDR2 is YDEGEE. This CDR3 has 15 amino acids. The CDR3 coding sequence is TGTGCCAGCACCTCACGTGAGCTCCGATATGATGGCTACACCTTC. Amino acid sequence: CASTSRELRYDGYTF.

This rearrangement joins TRBV7-9 to TRBJ2-5; D not certain. The end of the DNA aligns better with TRBJ2-7, so the J call may be wrong. CDR3 length equals 16 residues. CDR1 and CDR2 from the germline V gene are SEHNR and FQNEAQ (reference sequence). Here the CDR3 reads CASSPILSDRNYEQYF. The CDR3 DNA reads as TGTGCCAGCAGCCCGATCCTGAGTGACCGCAACTACGAGCAGTACTTC.

The rearrangement uses TRBV7-9 and TRBJ2-1; 9 bases align to TRBD2. The germline V gene encodes CDR1 SEHNR and CDR2 FQNEAQ (reference sequence). The junction had 9 bases not matched to a gene; V was cut back by 1 base and J by 8 bases. This CDR3 is 16 amino acids long. The DNA of the CDR3 is TGTGCCAGCAGCTTAGATGGGGCGGGAGGGGGCCATGAGCAGTTCTTC. Translation gives CASSLDGAGGGHEQFF.

The rearrangement joins TRBV29-1 to TRBJ1-2; tentative D call: TRBD1 (6 bases). CDR1 and CDR2 (germline): SQVTM, ANQGSEA. V shed 4 bases and J shed 5 bases, with 17 bases lying between them. There are 14 residues in the CDR3. The CDR3 sequence: CSVVPSGVGYGYTF. In DNA, the CDR3 is TGCAGCGTTGTCCCATCAGGGGTAGGGTATGGCTACACCTTC.

The chain carries TRBV29-1 and TRBJ2-3, with 10 bases identical to TRBD2. V gave up 2 bases and J gave up 4 bases; unmatched junction bases: 6. Germline V gives CDR1 SQVTM, CDR2 ANQGSEA. The CDR3 sequence is 15 residues long. In nucleotides, the CDR3 is TGCAGCGTTGAAAAGCGGGAGGGCCTAGCAGATACGCAGTATTTT. Its translation is CSVEKREGLADTQYF.

The chain recombines TRBV7-8 with TRBJ2-3; D gene ambiguous. The germline V gene has CDR1 SGHVS and CDR2 FQNEAQ. Trimming removed 5 bases from V and 4 bases from J, with 10 bases in between. The CDR3 runs 13 residues. The CDR3, as DNA: TGTGCCAGCAGCCCGCCCCGCGCAGATACGCAGTATTTT. Amino acid sequence: CASSPPRADTQYF.

This sequence joins TRBV7-2 and TRBJ1-1; a possible D gene is TRBD1 (5 bases). The germline V and J ends were trimmed by 1 base and 3 bases, with 9 bases remaining between them. Germline assignment: CDR1 SGHTA and CDR2 FQGNSA. CDR3 length equals 14 residues. CDR3 in amino acids: CASSLGRGYTEAFF. The CDR3 DNA follows: TGTGCCAGCAGCTTAGGTAGGGGTTACACTGAAGCTTTCTTT.

The V call is TRBV10-3, the J call TRBJ1-1; D is unclear. Germline V gene data show CDR1 as ENHRY and CDR2 as SYGVKD. This CDR3 has 13 amino acids. The V and J ends lost 10 bases and 1 base respectively, with 13 bases between them. The CDR3 DNA sequence: TGTGCCACCCTCCGTTCGGGGAACACTGAAGCTTTCTTT. It encodes CATLRSGNTEAFF.

The chain couples TRBV7-9 to TRBJ2-1, with 8 bases aligning to TRBD2. Germline assignment: CDR1 SEHNR and CDR2 FQNEAQ (reference sequence). This CDR3 is built from 15 residues. Unmatched junction bases numbered 9, after V lost 3 bases and J lost 8 bases. In DNA form, the CDR3 reads TGTGCCAGCAGCTTGGGGCTAGCGGGCATCGATGAGCAGTTCTTC. This codes for CASSLGLAGIDEQFF.

This clone has a handful of counts. The rearrangement uses TRBV6-5 and TRBJ1-1, with 10 bases aligning to TRBD1. The CDR3 spans 15 residues. The V segment lost 7 bases and the J segment 4 bases; nucleotides outside the gene matches: 9. Germline V gene data show CDR1 as MNHEY and CDR2 as SVGAGI. The CDR3 sequence is CASIRDRGLGTEAFF. The CDR3 region has the DNA TGTGCCAGCATCCGGGACAGGGGTCTCGGCACTGAAGCTTTCTTT.

The chain couples TRBV14 to TRBJ1-1; D is ambiguous. This CDR3 region has 13 residues. Per the germline V gene, CDR1 is SGHDN and CDR2 is FVKESK. Between the trimmed V and J ends, which lost 5 bases and 4 bases, there was a span of 11 bases. The CDR3 spells CASSVERGTEAFF. The CDR3 bases are TGTGCCAGCAGCGTAGAGAGAGGCACTGAAGCTTTCTTT.

This clone was observed a few times. Its ends do not fully match the called genes, so a read error is possible. Other DNA sequences in the same sample also yield this CDR3. The V call is TRBV2, the J call TRBJ1-2; D is unclear. The CDR3 runs 13 residues. In germline, CDR1 is SNHLY, CDR2 FYNNEI. The CDR3 DNA is TGTGCCAGCAGTGAATGGTACGGGTCTCCCTTAAGCTTC. This encodes CASSEWYGSPLSF.

CDR3 loop: CVALGDYILYEQYF. The CDR3 DNA sequence: TGTGTCGCACTAGGGGACTACATCCTCTACGAGCAGTACTTC. The chain has TRBV6-1 and TRBJ2-7, with 7 bases that match TRBD2. The CDR3 is 14 amino acids. CDR1 and CDR2 (germline): MNHNS, SASEGT.

The chain's CDR3 is CASSWRGGSFLGETQYF. The CDR3 DNA sequence: TGTGCCAGCAGCTGGCGAGGCGGGAGCTTTTTGGGAGAGACCCAGTACTTC. The V and J genes are TRBV7-2 and TRBJ2-5, with 7 nucleotides matching TRBD2. Germline assignment: CDR1 SGHTA and CDR2 FQGNSA. With 4 bases clipped from V and 4 bases from J, the junction kept 15 bases outside the gene matches. The CDR3 covers 17 residues.

This chain uses TRBV29-1 with TRBJ2-3; D may be TRBD1 (6 bases). Trimming stripped 4 bases from V and 3 bases from J, with 14 bases between. The germline gives CDR1 SQVTM, CDR2 ANQGSEA. The CDR3 totals 14 residues. CDR3: CSVAGEARTDTQYF. The CDR3 coding sequence is TGCAGCGTTGCAGGGGAAGCTCGGACAGATACGCAGTATTTT.

This chain's CDR3 is CASSIGQRQETQYF. As DNA, the CDR3 is TGCGCCAGCAGCATCGGACAGAGACAAGAGACCCAGTACTTC. This chain links TRBV5-1 with TRBJ2-5, with D perhaps matching TRBD1 (6 bases). Germline values: CDR1 SGHRS, CDR2 YFSETQ. V gave up 4 bases and J gave up 2 bases, with 12 bases separating them. This CDR3 has 14 amino acids.

This clone was counted once. The chain couples TRBV6-6 to TRBJ1-1; TRBD1 matches at 7 bases. CDR3 length: 15 amino acids. The J segment lost 4 bases and the V segment lost 2 bases, leaving 7 bases of the junction unmatched. The germline CDR1 and CDR2 sequences are MNHNY and SVGAGI (reference sequence). Here the CDR3 reads CASSYVRPGGTEAFF. For the CDR3, the DNA is TGTGCCAGCAGTTACGTTCGGCCAGGGGGCACTGAAGCTTTCTTT.

This rearrangement joins TRBV10-3 to TRBJ1-5, with 7 bases that match TRBD1. This CDR3 region has 16 residues. Germline values: CDR1 ENHRY, CDR2 SYGVKD. V lost 0 bases to trimming and J lost 4 bases; unmatched junction nucleotides: 6. DNA for the CDR3: TGTGCCATCAGTGAGTCGTTGGGACAGCCTAATCAGCCCCAGCATTTT. Protein: CAISESLGQPNQPQHF.

The J gene is TRBJ2-7, the V gene TRBV30; 9 positions match TRBD2. CDR1 and CDR2 (germline): GTSNPN, SVGIG (reference sequence). CDR3 length equals 15 residues. Trimming removed 0 bases from V and 4 bases from J; junction bases left unmatched: 7. The CDR3 reads CAWSVPLLAGYEQYF. The CDR3 DNA follows: TGTGCCTGGAGTGTTCCCTTGCTAGCGGGGTACGAGCAGTACTTC.

This clone has just a few counts. The chain links TRBV5-1 to TRBJ2-3; 9 nucleotides agree with TRBD1. The CDR3 has 15 amino acids. Germline lookup yields CDR1 SGHRS and CDR2 YFSETQ. Trimming took 2 bases from V and 1 from J; bases not matched to a gene: 2. DNA of the CDR3: TGCGCCAGCAGCTTCGGACAGGGGCGCACAGATACGCAGTATTTT. As protein: CASSFGQGRTDTQYF.

This clone was found once. The chain recombines TRBV19 with TRBJ1-3; D not resolved. V lost 3 bases and J lost 0, with 6 bases in between. CDR1 is LNHDA, CDR2 SQIVND, per germline (reference sequence). There are 14 residues in the CDR3. The chain's CDR3 is CASSIWSSGNTIYF. The CDR3 DNA sequence: TGTGCCAGTAGTATCTGGAGCTCTGGAAACACCATATATTTT.

V gene TRBV11-2 combines with J gene TRBJ1-2, with D possibly matching TRBD1 (6 bases). The V end lost 3 bases, the J end lost 0 bases, and 11 bases lay between the germline ends. The CDR3 length is 15 residues. Germline loops: CDR1 SGHAT, CDR2 FQNNGV. In DNA, the CDR3 is TGTGCCAGCAGCTTGGGGGACACCCCTAACTATGGCTACACCTTC. Residues: CASSLGDTPNYGYTF. The full variable domain, with the rest looked up from reference TRBV11-2 and TRBJ1-2, is EAGVAQSPRYKIIEKRQSVAFWCNPISGHATLYWYQQILGQGPKLLIQFQNNGVVDDSQLPKDRFSAERLKGVDSTLKIQPAKLEDSAVYLCASSLGDTPNYGYTFGSGTRLTVV.

The rearrangement links TRBV4-1 to TRBJ2-7; 8 nucleotides match TRBD1. There are 16 residues in the CDR3. Per germline, CDR1 MGHRA and CDR2 YSYEKL. V was clipped by 2 bases and J by 5 bases; unmatched bases: 11. CDR3 amino acids: CASSQQDRETPNEQYF. The CDR3 DNA reads as TGCGCCAGCAGCCAACAGGACAGGGAGACTCCTAACGAGCAGTACTTC.

The V and J genes are TRBV10-2 and TRBJ2-1; 10 bases line up with TRBD2. V trimming: 2 bases; J trimming: 2 bases; junction bases outside the gene matches: 3. The CDR3 runs to 16 residues. From germline, CDR1 is WSHSY and CDR2 SAAADI. CDR3 region: CASSEVAGGPYNEQFF. For the CDR3, the DNA is TGCGCCAGCAGTGAGGTAGCGGGGGGACCCTACAATGAGCAGTTCTTC.

The chain recombines TRBV5-1 with TRBJ2-7, with 12 positions matching TRBD2. The CDR3 is 18 amino acids. Losses at the gene ends were 0 bases for V and 2 bases for J; bases not matched to a gene: 9. CDR1 is SGHRS and CDR2 is YFSETQ in the germline V gene. As DNA, the CDR3 is TGCGCCAGCAGCTTGGGACAGGAGGGACTAGCGGGTGCCTACGAGCAGTACTTC. Translating gives CASSLGQEGLAGAYEQYF.